This TCR beta chain was identified in a study of T cell responses to AZD1222 COVID-19 vaccine. For the study at large: Second-dose intervals near 4 or 12 weeks were combined. Study-level points and caveats: Baseline serology detected seropositivity in only a handful of AZD1222 recipients. Donors were largely white British and mainly female; clonal diversity was possibly underestimated.

TCRdb keeps only in-frame clones here, not all; method: immunoSEQ multiplex PCR. The data hold about 140,000 clones, with roughly 92% observed a single time. Remarks on this clone: As yet, its antigen is unknown.

The CDR3 totals 13 residues. Per germline, CDR1 SQVTM and CDR2 ANQGSEA. Germline trimming cut 5 bases from V and 11 bases from J; bases unmatched to any gene: 13. The J gene is TRBJ1-2, the V gene TRBV29-1; TRBD1 aligns across 8 bases. This material consisted of peripheral blood, taken on day 0 of AZD1222 vaccination. The receptor was isolated from an adult in good health. The CDR3 DNA is TGCAGCGTTCTCTCGGACAGGGTTAGCAGGTACACCTTC. This translates into CSVLSDRVSRYTF.